The rows below give T cell receptor beta chains drawn from one sample of a study of cytomegalovirus exposure and HLA in healthy donors. Libraries were prepared by immunoSEQ multiplex PCR; TCRdb keeps only in-frame clonotypes and omits some of them. The table lists about 130,000 clones, around 80% of them singletons. The sample consisted of PBMCs. Source of these receptors: a man between 40 and 49 years old in good health and CMV-seropositive. Each CDR3 is given with its conserved first and last residue. A D gene is named only where the DNA matches it firmly. Size values are once, few and many counts, or a class for expanded clones, and some rows have none.

J gene: TRBJ2-7
clone size: -
D gene: -
V gene: TRBV5-1
CDR3 protein: CASSPDGVYEQSF
CDR3 DNA: TGCGCCAGCAGCCCTGACGGGGTCTACGAGCAGTCCTTC

J gene: TRBJ2-5
clone size: -
D gene: -
V gene: TRBV28
CDR3 protein: CASNEGRQETQYF
CDR3 DNA: TGTGCCAGCAACGAGGGGAGGCAAGAGACCCAGTACTTC

J gene: TRBJ2-7
clone size: few
D gene: TRBD2
V gene: TRBV28
CDR3 protein: CASSLGAGTWGTSGRAGYEQYF
CDR3 DNA: TGTGCCAGCAGTTTAGGAGCCGGGACCTGGGGGACTAGCGGGAGGGCCGGGTACGAGCAGTACTTC

J gene: TRBJ2-7
clone size: once
D gene: TRBD2
V gene: TRBV5-1
CDR3 protein: CASSLAASGPYEQYF
CDR3 DNA: TGCGCCAGCAGCTTGGCGGCTAGCGGGCCCTACGAGCAGTACTTC

J gene: TRBJ2-1
clone size: once
D gene: TRBD2
V gene: TRBV19
CDR3 protein: CASSLGAGSYNEQFF
CDR3 DNA: TGTGCCAGTAGTTTGGGAGCGGGGTCCTACAATGAGCAGTTCTTC

J gene: TRBJ1-1
clone size: -
D gene: -
V gene: TRBV18
CDR3 protein: CASSSWEYTEAFF
CDR3 DNA: TGTGCCAGCTCATCGTGGGAGTACACTGAAGCTTTCTTT

J gene: TRBJ2-1
clone size: -
D gene: -
V gene: TRBV7-9
CDR3 protein: CSCGTTSNEQFF
CDR3 DNA: TGTTCCTGCGGGACCACCTCCAATGAGCAGTTCTTC

J gene: TRBJ1-5
clone size: -
D gene: -
V gene: TRBV27
CDR3 protein: CASSSLIRGNQPQHF
CDR3 DNA: TGTGCCAGCAGTTCTCTCATCCGGGGCAATCAGCCCCAGCATTTT

J gene: TRBJ1-5
clone size: -
D gene: -
V gene: TRBV5-8
CDR3 protein: CASSLSNQPQHF
CDR3 DNA: TGTGCCAGCAGCCTAAGTAATCAGCCCCAGCATTTT

J gene: TRBJ2-7
clone size: -
D gene: TRBD2
V gene: TRBV9
CDR3 protein: CASSVASGSFSEQYF
CDR3 DNA: TGTGCCAGCAGCGTAGCGAGCGGGAGCTTTTCCGAGCAGTACTTC

J gene: TRBJ2-7
clone size: -
D gene: TRBD2
V gene: TRBV5-1
CDR3 protein: CASSLSGTEQYF
CDR3 DNA: TGCGCCAGCAGCTTGAGCGGGACCGAGCAGTACTTC

J gene: TRBJ2-3
clone size: -
D gene: TRBD2
V gene: TRBV5-1
CDR3 protein: CASSLDLAGGTDTQYF
CDR3 DNA: TGCGCCAGCAGCTTGGACCTAGCGGGTGGCACAGATACGCAGTATTTT

J gene: TRBJ1-3
clone size: -
D gene: TRBD1
V gene: TRBV27
CDR3 protein: CASRTGGNTIYF
CDR3 DNA: TGTGCCAGCCGAACAGGGGGGAACACCATATATTTT

J gene: TRBJ2-1
clone size: -
D gene: TRBD2
V gene: TRBV6-5
CDR3 protein: CASSRAGESNEQFF
CDR3 DNA: TGTGCCAGCAGTCGAGCGGGAGAAAGCAATGAGCAGTTCTTC

J gene: TRBJ2-7
clone size: -
D gene: -
V gene: TRBV30
CDR3 protein: CAWRDSSYEQYF
CDR3 DNA: TGTGCCTGGAGGGACTCGTCCTACGAGCAGTACTTC

J gene: TRBJ2-2
clone size: once
D gene: TRBD2
V gene: TRBV2
CDR3 protein: CASKKGAGANTGELFF
CDR3 DNA: TGTGCCAGCAAGAAAGGAGCGGGAGCGAACACCGGGGAGCTGTTTTTT

J gene: TRBJ2-1
clone size: -
D gene: -
V gene: TRBV9
CDR3 protein: CASSVEPGFNEQFF
CDR3 DNA: TGTGCCAGCAGCGTAGAGCCAGGATTCAATGAGCAGTTCTTC